This T cell receptor beta chain is from a study of cytomegalovirus exposure and HLA in healthy donors. Study-wide findings and caveats: Based on reports, TCR beta sequences accurately predicted HLA-A and HLA-B alleles for most subjects. Earlier analysis yielded a pattern in which most TCR beta V segments were productive about 87% or about 30% of the time.

It was with 60 Vbeta and 13 Jbeta primers that the PCR ran. Measured with immunoSEQ multiplex PCR; TCRdb has only the in-frame clones, and not every one. The repertoire holds tens of thousands of clones, with more than 70% as singletons. The CDR3 loop spans 15 amino acids. CDR1 SGHRS and CDR2 YFSETQ come from the germline V gene. V lost 0 bases, J lost 6 bases, and 14 bases lay in between. A word on this clone: Antigen unknown.

The receptor comes from a woman aged 25 to 39 in good health and CMV-seropositive. V usage is TRBV5-1 and J usage is TRBJ2-3, with TRBD2 as a possible D gene (5 bases). Sequenced material: PBMCs. The CDR3 spells CASSLDRLAKDTQYF. The CDR3 coding sequence is TGCGCCAGCAGCTTGGATCGGCTAGCTAAGGATACGCAGTATTTT.